Listed below are T cell receptor beta chains from one sample, sequenced in a study of identical twins. Each CDR3 protein gets one entry after TCRdb re-called the 5' RACE reads with MiXCR. This table has 550,000 to 800,000 distinct CDR3 sequences, about 7.6% appearing once. The data were also submitted as part of a second study, on yellow fever vaccine responses in identical twins.

Sequences were obtained from PBMCs. The receptor set was obtained from a woman in her late teens or twenties in good health. The CDR3 runs from the conserved cysteine through the conserved F or W. Fields, in order: clone size, V gene, J gene, D gene, CDR3 DNA, CDR3 protein. The D gene is left open where the match is weak. Not every row has a clone size; where given, it reads once, few, many or a size class.

many,TRBV5-1,TRBJ2-1,-,TGCGCCAGCACTCCTAGGGGTAGCTCCTACAATGAGCAGTTCTTC,CASTPRGSSYNEQFF
many,TRBV25-1,TRBJ2-7,-,TGTGCCAGCAGTGAAGACGGGGGATCCTACGAGCAGTACTTC,CASSEDGGSYEQYF
many,TRBV12-3/TRBV12-4,TRBJ2-4,TRBD1,TGTGCCAGCAGTTTAGGGGGAGGGGACAGGGCCCTCATTCAGTACTTC,CASSLGGGDRALIQYF
few,TRBV15,TRBJ2-1,TRBD2,TGTGCCACCCAAACTAGCGGGAGTTTCTACAATGAGCAGTTCTTC,CATQTSGSFYNEQFF
many,TRBV2,TRBJ1-6,-,TGTGCCAGCACTACGGACGGTTCATCGCCGCACTTT,CASTTDGSSPHF
once,TRBV18,TRBJ2-2,TRBD1,TGTGCCAGCTCACCGCGGGACAGGGCGAACACCGGGGAGCTGTTTTTT,CASSPRDRANTGELFF
-,TRBV10-3,TRBJ2-1,TRBD2,TGTGCCATCAGCGGCCGGGAGGGGGTCAGCTCCTACAATGAGCAGTTCTTC,CAISGREGVSSYNEQFF
-,TRBV16,TRBJ2-1,TRBD2,TGTGCCAGCAGCCCTGGGCGGCTAGCGGGAGCCAATGAGCAGTTCTTC,CASSPGRLAGANEQFF
few,TRBV7-3,TRBJ2-1,TRBD2,TGTGCCAGCAGCCCGGGACTAGCGGTATTAAATGAGCAGTTCTTC,CASSPGLAVLNEQFF
-,TRBV29-1,TRBJ2-3,-,TGCAGCGTGGCGGGACTTTACACAGATACGCAGTATTTT,CSVAGLYTDTQYF
-,TRBV9,TRBJ2-1,TRBD2,TGTGCCAGCAGCGTAGTGAGCGGGAGGCCTAGCTCCTACAATGAGCAGTTCTTC,CASSVVSGRPSSYNEQFF
-,TRBV12-3/TRBV12-4,TRBJ1-1,-,TGTGCCAGCAGTTACGCGGCAGGGGTGAACACTGAAGCTTTCTTT,CASSYAAGVNTEAFF
few,TRBV7-6,TRBJ2-7,TRBD2,TGTGCCAGCGGGTCGGGAGGGTACGAGCAGTACTTC,CASGSGGYEQYF
few,TRBV10-2,TRBJ2-1,-,TGCGCCAGCAGCACCCCCCGTAGTAATTCCTACAATGAGCAGTTCTTC,CASSTPRSNSYNEQFF
few,TRBV10-3,TRBJ2-2,TRBD2,TGTGCCATCAGCCTACTAGCGGCGAACACCGGGGAGCTGTTTTTT,CAISLLAANTGELFF
-,TRBV20-1,TRBJ1-1,TRBD1,TGCAGTGCCAAGTTAATCAGACAGGGCTCAATAAGCACTGAAGCTTTCTTT,CSAKLIRQGSISTEAFF
many,TRBV12-3/TRBV12-4,TRBJ1-2,-,TGTGCCAGCAGTTCATTGGGGGGCTACACCTTC,CASSSLGGYTF
many,TRBV4-1,TRBJ2-4,TRBD1,TGCGCCAGCAGCCAAACATCCCTGACAGGGGGTGTTAGGAACATTCAGTACTTC,CASSQTSLTGGVRNIQYF
many,TRBV12-3/TRBV12-4,TRBJ2-3,-,TGTGCCAGCAGGGCACTAGCAAGTGCAGATACGCAGTATTTT,CASRALASADTQYF
many,TRBV12-3/TRBV12-4,TRBJ2-1,-,TGCGCCAGCAGCCAAGGATCTGACAATGAGCAGTTCTTC,CASSQGSDNEQFF
-,TRBV20-1,TRBJ2-7,TRBD1,TGCAGTGCTAGGCAAGACTATGGACAGGGGAGCAATTACGAGCAGTACTTC,CSARQDYGQGSNYEQYF
many,TRBV20-1,TRBJ2-3,TRBD2,TGCAGTGCGGGACGGGGGGGGCAGGGGTTGGATACGCAGTATTTT,CSAGRGGQGLDTQYF
many,TRBV29-1,TRBJ1-1,-,TGCAGCGTCCACACTCCCGGGATGAACACTGAAGCTTTCTTT,CSVHTPGMNTEAFF
few,TRBV14,TRBJ1-2,-,TGTGCCAGCAACAGGTTCATCGTGTCCGGGGGCTACACCTTC,CASNRFIVSGGYTF
many,TRBV29-1,TRBJ2-3,-,TGCAGCGTCGCCGCTGAGGTTTCGGGTAGCACAGATACGCAGTATTTT,CSVAAEVSGSTDTQYF
few,TRBV12-3/TRBV12-4,TRBJ2-6,-,TGTGCCAGCAGTTTCGGGATTACTGGGGCCAACGTCCTGACTTTC,CASSFGITGANVLTF
few,TRBV7-2,TRBJ2-3,-,TGTGCCAGCAGCTTAGCGGGTGCCCGCACAGATACGCAGTATTTT,CASSLAGARTDTQYF
-,TRBV27,TRBJ2-1,TRBD1,TGTGCCACCCGGGGACAGAGTTTGAATGAGCAGTTCTTC,CATRGQSLNEQFF
many,TRBV20-1,TRBJ2-1,-,TGCAGTGCTAGGGTCGGCGGCACCGCCTACAATGAGCAGTTCTTC,CSARVGGTAYNEQFF
-,TRBV7-8,TRBJ2-7,TRBD2,TGTGCCAGCAGCTCCATTGGACTAGCGGGTACCTACGAGCAGTACTTC,CASSSIGLAGTYEQYF
few,TRBV5-5,TRBJ1-3,-,TGTGCCAGCAGCTTGTACCAGGGTGGAAACACCATATATTTT,CASSLYQGGNTIYF
-,TRBV9,TRBJ2-1,TRBD2,TGTGCCAGCAGCGTAGTTGGCCTAGCGGCCTACAATGAGCAGTTCTTC,CASSVVGLAAYNEQFF
many,TRBV6-2/TRBV6-3,TRBJ1-1,-,TGTGCCAGCAGCAAATTAGAAATTTCAAACACTGAAGCTTTCTTT,CASSKLEISNTEAFF
many,TRBV12-3/TRBV12-4,TRBJ1-3,TRBD1,TGTGCCAGCAGGTCCACAGGGGTCTCTGGAAACACCATATATTTT,CASRSTGVSGNTIYF
-,TRBV28,TRBJ2-1,TRBD2,TGTGCCAGCAGTTTCTTCCCGTGGCGGGGGGAAAACAATGAGCAGTTCTTC,CASSFFPWRGENNEQFF
many,TRBV20-1,TRBJ2-5,TRBD1,TGCAGTGCGGAGAAACCGGACAGGGGAAGTCGGACCCAGTACTTC,CSAEKPDRGSRTQYF
-,TRBV10-3,TRBJ2-1,TRBD1,TGTGCCATCAGGAACAGCGACAGGGATACAATTAGGAATGAGCAGTTCTTC,CAIRNSDRDTIRNEQFF
few,TRBV28,TRBJ1-1,-,TGTGCCAGCAGTCACTCAAGGAGGGCTGAAGCTTTCTTT,CASSHSRRAEAFF
many,TRBV10-3,TRBJ2-6,TRBD2,TGTGCTCTCGGGACTAGCGGGCGCCTCTCAGGGGCCAACGTCCTGACTTTC,CALGTSGRLSGANVLTF
few,TRBV7-8,TRBJ2-7,TRBD1,TGTGCCAGCAGCGTACCCGAACAGGGGTCGGGCGAGCAGTACTTC,CASSVPEQGSGEQYF
many,TRBV29-1,TRBJ2-7,-,TGCAGCGTTGGGACCTACGAGCAGTACTTC,CSVGTYEQYF
many,TRBV2,TRBJ2-7,TRBD2,TGTGCCAGCAGTGACTGGGGAGGGATCTACGAGCAGTACTTC,CASSDWGGIYEQYF
few,TRBV10-3,TRBJ2-7,-,TGTGCCATCAGTGTGTCAGCAGCCCTCTACGAGCAGTACTTC,CAISVSAALYEQYF
many,TRBV2,TRBJ1-5,-,TGTGCCAGCAGTGAGTCCTGGCAGAATAATCAGCCCCAGCATTTT,CASSESWQNNQPQHF
-,TRBV28,TRBJ2-3,TRBD1,TGTGCCAGCACCAGGGGGCCGCCGCCATTCACAGATACGCAGTATTTT,CASTRGPPPFTDTQYF
-,TRBV7-2,TRBJ2-1,-,TGTGCCAGCAGCTACGTAGGTAATGAGCAGTTCTTC,CASSYVGNEQFF
few,TRBV5-1,TRBJ2-5,TRBD1,TGCGCCAGCAGCTCGAACAGGGGGATACAAGAGACCCAGTACTTC,CASSSNRGIQETQYF
many,TRBV29-1,TRBJ2-2,TRBD2,TGCAGCGTTGAAGGGACTAGCGGGAATGGGGCCCGGGAGCTGTTTTTT,CSVEGTSGNGARELFF
few,TRBV10-3,TRBJ1-4,-,TGTGCCATCAGTGAAAGACAACTAAATGAAAAACTGTTTTTT,CAISERQLNEKLFF
many,TRBV11-2,TRBJ2-1,-,TGTGCCAGCAGCTCCGGGACCGCGGTGTACAATGAGCAGTTCTTC,CASSSGTAVYNEQFF
few,TRBV10-3,TRBJ1-1,-,TGTGCCATCAGTGATAACAGGGAGGACACTGAAGCTTTCTTT,CAISDNREDTEAFF
many,TRBV5-6,TRBJ2-5,-,TGTGCCAGCAGCTTGGCCAGCCAAGAGACCCAGTACTTC,CASSLASQETQYF
-,TRBV7-3,TRBJ2-3,-,TGTGCCAGCAGCGGGGGCAGGGGCCGTTTAGAGGGAAGGACAGATACGCAGTATTTT,CASSGGRGRLEGRTDTQYF
few,TRBV4-1,TRBJ1-5,TRBD1,TGCGCCAGCAGCCGAGTGACAGGGGTCTCCAATCAGCCCCAGCATTTT,CASSRVTGVSNQPQHF
-,TRBV4-2,TRBJ2-3,TRBD2,TGTGCCAGCAGCCAATTTCCGGGACTAGCGACCTATACGCAGTATTTT,CASSQFPGLATYTQYF
-,TRBV2,TRBJ2-1,-,TGTGCCAGCAGTGTGAACGGGGTTTACAATGAGCAGTTCTTC,CASSVNGVYNEQFF
-,TRBV19,TRBJ2-7,TRBD1,TGTGCCAGTAGTATAGAGTTCGGGACAGAGTACTACGAGCAGTACTTC,CASSIEFGTEYYEQYF
many,TRBV5-1,TRBJ1-4,-,TGCGCCAGCAGCTTGGAATATAATGAAAAACTGTTTTTT,CASSLEYNEKLFF